Following are 4 T cell receptor beta chains from one sample sequenced in a study of cytomegalovirus exposure and HLA in healthy donors. With 60 Vbeta and 13 Jbeta primers, the PCR was carried out. Here immunoSEQ multiplex PCR was the method, and the copy in TCRdb shows in-frame clones only, minus some. This table holds under 200,000 clones, about 75% found once. Sequences were obtained from PBMCs. The receptor set was obtained from a man aged 18 to 30 in good health and CMV-seronegative.

On this clone: At one boundary the junction diverges from the germline segment, which might be a read error. V is TRBV7-9 and J is TRBJ1-2; no firm D call. The CDR3 runs 14 residues. CDR1 SEHNR and CDR2 FQNEAQ come from the germline V gene (reference sequence). CDR3 sequence reads: CSSSLGYSNYGYTF. CDR3 nucleotide sequence: TGTTCCAGCAGCTTAGGGTACAGTAACTATGGCTACACCTTC.

This chain joins TRBV27 and TRBJ2-7; TRBD2 matches 7 bases. The CDR3 runs to 14 residues. Trimming cost V 3 bases and J 3 bases; bases outside gene matches: 5. The germline V gene has CDR1 MNHEY and CDR2 SMNVEV (reference sequence). In DNA, the CDR3 is TGTGCCAGCAGTTTCGCGGGGGTCGACTACGAGCAGTACTTC. It encodes CASSFAGVDYEQYF.

This clone was recorded only once. The chain employs TRBV7-2 and TRBJ2-2, with D perhaps TRBD2 (6 bases). The CDR3 runs to 15 residues. The germline V and J ends were trimmed by 3 bases and 5 bases, with 13 bases remaining between them. The V gene's germline CDR1 is SGHTA and CDR2 FQGNSA. The DNA for the CDR3 is TGTGCCAGCAGCTTTAGCAGGCTAGCGACCGGGGAGCTGTTTTTT. The encoded protein is CASSFSRLATGELFF.

At least ten counts were recorded for this clone. The chain links TRBV5-6 to TRBJ2-6; 7 positions match TRBD1. V trimming: 4 bases; J trimming: 2 bases; junction bases outside the gene matches: 3. The CDR3 is 15 residues long. Germline V gene sequence: CDR1 SGHDT, CDR2 YYEEEE. CDR3 coding DNA: TGTGCCAGCAGCATCCAGGGGGCTGGGGCCAACGTCCTGACTTTC. Residues: CASSIQGAGANVLTF.